The 3 T cell receptor beta chains below all came from one sample that was sequenced in a study of blood T cell repertoires in COVID-19. Produced via immunoSEQ multiplex PCR; TCRdb's table is partial and in-frame only. The table lists over 150,000 clones, 94% of them singletons. Material for sequencing was peripheral blood. These receptors originate from a man aged 30-40 years with COVID-19, enrolled during active disease.

This chain links TRBV7-9 with TRBJ2-1; D is unresolved. The CDR3 loop spans 17 amino acids. Germline V gene sequence: CDR1 SEHNR, CDR2 FQNEAQ (reference sequence). Deletions cut 5 bases from V and 0 bases from J, with 17 bases between. The chain's CDR3 is CASSPTTSGYSYNEQFF. CDR3 bases: TGTGCCAGCAGCCCCACAACCTCCGGGTACTCCTACAATGAGCAGTTCTTC.

J is TRBJ2-1 and V is TRBV5-1; TRBD1 matches 11 bases. The CDR3 length is 16 residues. Germline V gives CDR1 SGHRS, CDR2 YFSETQ. V shed 4 bases and J 5 bases; nucleotides not matched to a gene: 8. The CDR3 region is CASSPTGTGGHNEQFF. The DNA of the CDR3 is TGCGCCAGCAGCCCTACCGGGACAGGGGGTCACAATGAGCAGTTCTTC.

V is TRBV4-1 and J is TRBJ2-7, with TRBD2 matching 8 bases. The CDR3 spans 17 residues. The V segment lost 1 base and the J segment 0 bases; nucleotides outside the gene matches: 8. CDR1 MGHRA and CDR2 YSYEKL come from the germline V gene. CDR3 DNA: TGCGCCAGCAGCCAAGCCCTTACCAGCGGGGGCTCCTACGAGCAGTACTTC. As protein: CASSQALTSGGSYEQYF.